The clone carrying this T cell receptor beta chain occurred a few times. This entry belongs to a study of identical twins. TCRdb passed the 5' RACE reads through MiXCR, listing each CDR3 protein once. The table shows some 460,000 distinct CDR3 sequences, with about 14% occurring only once. V lost 7 bases and J lost 10, with 17 bases in between. Germline V CDR1 and CDR2: SEHNR, FQNEAQ (reference sequence). The CDR3 runs to 13 residues. These data are also associated with another study on yellow fever vaccine responses in identical twins.

The chain has TRBV7-9 and TRBJ2-1; unclear D gene. The sample was CD4+ T cells sorted from blood. The sequence was obtained from a woman between 18 and 29 years old in good health. In DNA, the CDR3 is TGTGCCAGCAACCTTAGAGTACGCGAGGAGCAGTTCTTC. Protein product: CASNLRVREEQFF.